The 18 T cell receptor beta chains listed next were all sequenced from one sample in a study of T-cell memory formation after mild COVID-19. TCRdb used MiXCR to reprocess the 5' RACE reads, holding one entry per CDR3 protein. In the table there are 340,000 or so distinct CDR3 sequences, around 13% of which are singletons. Sequenced sample: PBMCs or a T cell subset sorted from them (not recorded which). All receptors come from a man younger than 35 who had mild COVID-19 (a few samples of this study predate the infection). Cell type and time point are not known.

The V and J genes are TRBV7-2 and TRBJ1-5; D unresolved. Trimming stripped 1 base from V and 6 bases from J, with 7 bases between. Germline assignment: CDR1 SGHTA and CDR2 FQGNSA. The CDR3 contains 13 residues. The CDR3 DNA sequence: TGTGCCAGCAGCTTAGACCAGGTTCAGCCCCAGCATTTT. This encodes CASSLDQVQPQHF.

This chain connects TRBV20-1 to TRBJ2-5; possibly TRBD2 for D (6 bases). The CDR3 runs to 14 residues. The germline V gene has CDR1 DFQATT and CDR2 SNEGSKA (reference sequence). The V end lost 0 bases, the J end lost 2 bases, and 10 bases lay between the germline ends. The CDR3 bases are TGCAGTGCTAGAGATGTGGGGGGACAAGAGACCCAGTACTTC. Protein product: CSARDVGGQETQYF.

This clonotype occurred a few times. The J gene is TRBJ2-1, the V gene TRBV6-2 or TRBV6-3; maybe TRBD2 (5 bases). CDR3 size: 12 residues. CDR1 MNHEY and CDR2 SVGEGT come from the germline V gene. The V gene lost 6 bases and the J gene lost 5 bases, with 8 bases spanning the gap. As DNA, the CDR3 is TGTGCCAGCAGAGGACTGGACAATGAGCAGTTCTTC. Protein: CASRGLDNEQFF.

The chain joins TRBV11-2 to TRBJ2-5; D uncertain. Germline loops: CDR1 SGHAT, CDR2 FQNNGV. The CDR3 contains 14 residues. V lost 3 bases, J lost 2 bases, and 10 bases lay in between. CDR3 DNA sequence: TGTGCCAGCAGCTTTGAACGGCTACAAGAGACCCAGTACTTC. Its protein is CASSFERLQETQYF.

The sample holds a few counts of this clonotype. The J gene is TRBJ2-3, the V gene TRBV9, with D perhaps matching TRBD2 (5 bases). V dropped 0 bases and J dropped 6 bases, with 8 bases sitting between them. This CDR3 comprises 13 residues. Germline-derived CDR1 and CDR2 are SGDLS and YYNGEE. CDR3 in DNA: TGTGCCAGCAGCGTAGGAGGGCGGGATACGCAGTATTTT. Amino acid sequence: CASSVGGRDTQYF.

The table lists this clonotype with a few counts. This rearrangement joins TRBV5-6 to TRBJ2-7; 8 bases align to TRBD1. Unmatched junction bases numbered 15, after V lost 5 bases and J lost 5 bases. Germline values: CDR1 SGHDT, CDR2 YYEEEE. The CDR3 spans 16 residues. For the CDR3, the DNA is TGTGCCAGCAGTTTAGTCACTCAGGGGGCGGGAAACGAGCAGTACGTC. This encodes CASSLVTQGAGNEQYV.

The genes are TRBV15 and TRBJ2-5; D is uncertain. The CDR3 loop spans 13 amino acids. Germline-derived CDR1 and CDR2 are LNHNV and YYDKDF (reference sequence). Trimming took off 1 base at V and 6 bases at J, with 9 bases between the two ends. In DNA form, the CDR3 reads TGTGCCACCAGCAGAGTTGGCAGCCAGACCCAGTACTTC. Protein: CATSRVGSQTQYF.

The V call is TRBV7-2, the J call TRBJ2-3, with a possible D match to TRBD1 (6 bases). Per the germline V gene, CDR1 is SGHTA and CDR2 is FQGNSA. V lost 1 base and J 2 bases, leaving 7 bases between the germline ends. The CDR3 totals 14 residues. CDR3 residues: CASSLDRDTDTQYF. The CDR3 DNA sequence: TGTGCCAGCAGCTTAGACAGGGACACAGATACGCAGTATTTT.

The chain combines TRBV20-1 with TRBJ2-3; the match to TRBD2 covers 7 bases. There are 15 residues in the CDR3. The germline CDR1 and CDR2 sequences are DFQATT and SNEGSKA (reference sequence). The ends lost 3 bases at V and 2 bases at J; junction bases unmatched: 8. CDR3 protein: CSARGPSGYTDTQYF. DNA for the CDR3: TGCAGTGCTAGGGGGCCTAGCGGTTACACAGATACGCAGTATTTT.

The V call is TRBV27, the J call TRBJ2-7; 7 bases match TRBD2. Germline V gene data show CDR1 as MNHEY and CDR2 as SMNVEV (reference sequence). This CDR3 is 14 amino acids long. V shed 4 bases and J 3 bases; nucleotides not matched to a gene: 6. CDR3 in amino acids: CASSSRGGYYEQYF. For the CDR3, the DNA is TGTGCCAGCAGTTCCCGCGGGGGTTACTACGAGCAGTACTTC.

This chain uses TRBV5-4 with TRBJ1-2; D is undetermined. CDR1 and CDR2 (germline): SGHNT, YYREEE (reference sequence). The germline V and J ends were trimmed by 0 bases and 8 bases, with 8 bases remaining between them. This CDR3 region has 12 residues. The CDR3 nucleotides read TGTGCCAGCAGCTTGGCGATGTTGGGCTACACCTTC. Its protein is CASSLAMLGYTF.

The rearrangement links TRBV7-9 to TRBJ2-5, with 7 bases fitting TRBD2. V gave up 5 bases and J gave up 2 bases; unmatched junction bases: 5. CDR3 length: 14 residues. Germline V gene lookup returns CDR1 SEHNR and CDR2 FQNEAQ (reference sequence). The CDR3 spells CASSRWGGQETQYF. The CDR3 region has the DNA TGTGCCAGCAGCCGCTGGGGGGGGCAAGAGACCCAGTACTTC.

This clonotype was recorded a few times. V is TRBV7-2 and J is TRBJ2-5, with a tentative D call TRBD1 (5 bases). Germline V gene sequence: CDR1 SGHTA, CDR2 FQGNSA. V lost 5 bases, J lost 4 bases, and 14 bases lay in between. The CDR3 loop spans 14 amino acids. As DNA, the CDR3 is TGTGCCAGCAGCACAAGGGGCAGGGCAGAGACCCAGTACTTC. Amino acids: CASSTRGRAETQYF.

This clonotype was observed at least ten times. The chain joins TRBV20-1 to TRBJ2-5; D is possibly TRBD2 (6 bases). V lost 5 bases, J lost 8 bases, and 21 bases lay in between. CDR1 is DFQATT, CDR2 SNEGSKA, per germline (reference sequence). This CDR3 region has 14 residues. The CDR3, as DNA: TGCAGTGCTGGGCCCTTATTAGTGGGGGGAACCCAGTACTTC. Translation gives CSAGPLLVGGTQYF.

This clonotype was detected only a few times. The genes are TRBV5-8 and TRBJ2-3, with D unclear. CDR1 is SGHTS, CDR2 YDEGEE, per germline. Trimming removed 0 bases at V and 2 bases at J, with 13 bases between. The CDR3 has 16 residues. CDR3 coding DNA: TGTGCCAGCAGCTTGGGCCTGAATAATCCCACAGATACGCAGTATTTT. Translation gives CASSLGLNNPTDTQYF.

This clonotype was counted ten times or more. This chain links TRBV7-9 with TRBJ1-2; TRBD1 agrees at 10 bases. The CDR3 length is 14 residues. Germline lookup yields CDR1 SEHNR and CDR2 FQNEAQ (reference sequence). With 5 bases clipped from V and 6 bases from J, the junction kept 6 bases outside the gene matches. The CDR3 sequence is CASSPTGGKHGYTF. In DNA form, the CDR3 reads TGTGCCAGCAGCCCGACAGGGGGCAAGCATGGCTACACCTTC.

This clonotype was picked up a small number of times. CDR3: CASSPVSGSGTDTQYF. CDR3 bases: TGCGCCAGCAGCCCCGTGTCGGGCTCGGGCACAGATACGCAGTATTTT. The chain combines TRBV5-1 with TRBJ2-3; D is unclear. Trimming removed 4 bases at V and 1 base at J, with 16 bases between. CDR1 is SGHRS, CDR2 YFSETQ, per germline. The CDR3 extends over 16 amino acids.

This rearrangement joins TRBV6-5 to TRBJ1-4; 8 bases agree with TRBD1. The CDR3 length is 15 residues. V lost 0 bases, J lost 6 bases, and 3 bases stayed unmatched. CDR1 MNHEY and CDR2 SVGAGI come from the germline V gene. The CDR3 sequence: CASSYSTGEDEKLFF. Written as DNA, the CDR3 is TGTGCCAGCAGTTACTCGACAGGGGAGGATGAAAAACTGTTTTTT.